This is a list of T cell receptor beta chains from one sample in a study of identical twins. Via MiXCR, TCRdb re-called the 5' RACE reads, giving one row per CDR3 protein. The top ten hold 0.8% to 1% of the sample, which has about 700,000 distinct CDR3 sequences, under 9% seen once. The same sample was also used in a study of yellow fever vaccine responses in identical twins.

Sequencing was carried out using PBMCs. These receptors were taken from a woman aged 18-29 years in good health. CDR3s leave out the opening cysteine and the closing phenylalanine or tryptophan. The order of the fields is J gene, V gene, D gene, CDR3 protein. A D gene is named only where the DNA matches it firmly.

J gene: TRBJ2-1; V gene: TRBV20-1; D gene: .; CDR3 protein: SGAGGLSSYNEQF
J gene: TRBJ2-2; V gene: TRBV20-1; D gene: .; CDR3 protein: SAPSGSSGELF
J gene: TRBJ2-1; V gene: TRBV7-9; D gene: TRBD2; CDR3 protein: ASSFTSGRADEQF
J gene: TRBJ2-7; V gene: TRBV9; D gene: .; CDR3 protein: ASSVDDGRSSYEQY
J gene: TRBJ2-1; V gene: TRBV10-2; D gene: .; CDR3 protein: ASSEYTEQF
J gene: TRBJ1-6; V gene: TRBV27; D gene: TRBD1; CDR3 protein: ASSLIQGGGNSPLH
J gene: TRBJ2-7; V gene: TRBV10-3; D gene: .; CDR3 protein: AISESGSQVLGETYEQY
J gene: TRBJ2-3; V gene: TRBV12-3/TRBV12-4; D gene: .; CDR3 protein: ASILDGGKTSTDTQY
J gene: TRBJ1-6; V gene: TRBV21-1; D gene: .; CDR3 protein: ASTEPGGFYNSPLH
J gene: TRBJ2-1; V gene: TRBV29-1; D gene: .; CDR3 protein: SSEGSYNEQF
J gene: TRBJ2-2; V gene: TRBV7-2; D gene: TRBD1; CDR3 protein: ASSFTGTGGNTGELF
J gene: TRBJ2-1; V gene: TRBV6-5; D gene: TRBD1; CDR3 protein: ASSYEKQGWNGNEQF